This T cell receptor (beta chain) was recorded in a study of T cell repertoires in cytomegalovirus infection. CDR3 length: 15 amino acids. The V end lost 0 bases, the J end lost 5 bases, and 12 bases lay between the germline ends. Germline V lookup: CDR1 SGHRS, CDR2 YFSETQ. From the reads, TCRdb called clonotypes with MiXCR, one entry per CDR3 protein. Of hundreds of thousands of distinct CDR3 sequences listed, roughly 17% were seen once; the top ten hold 12%. This TCR derives from a human donor in good health (CMV status not recorded). Some clones in this sample may be carry-over from other donors' samples. The genes are TRBV5-1 and TRBJ1-5; D is possibly TRBD1 (5 bases). Sample: PBMCs. The chain's CDR3 is CASSLEGREDQPQHF. The CDR3, as DNA: TGCGCCAGCAGCTTGGAGGGCAGGGAGGATCAGCCCCAGCATTTT.